Here is one T cell receptor (beta chain) with its context. Its antigen is currently not known. Base quality data are lacking; no much larger clone is found one base away. The donors were healthy, HIV-negative adults with no recently reported acute infections or vaccinations. Every donor was a Caucasian adult living in Nashville, Tennessee, USA. Magnetic negative selection was used to enrich CD4+ T cells, after which naive cells were positively selected on CD45RA and the negative fraction became the memory subset. After blood collection by leukapheresis, PBMCs were isolated using Ficoll-Histopaque density gradient centrifugation and then cryopreserved in the vapor phase of liquid nitrogen. Analytical flow cytometry was used to check the purity and quantity of each magnetically sorted T cell population. Each sorted fraction had its genomic DNA isolated and then quantified by UV absorbance on a Nanodrop 2000c.

TCR CDR3 regions were amplified from genomic DNA by multiplex PCR using the deep immunoSEQ assay. For each cell subset, the extracted genomic DNA was distributed evenly across all wells of several immunoSEQ 96-well plates, and each plate served as one replicate. Each replicate PCR for sorted subsets received around 0.2 ug genomic DNA, equal to some 32,000 T cell genomes. Purified libraries were measured with a Qubit 3.0 fluorometer, size-checked on a Bioanalyzer 2100, and measured again with the KAPA Library Quantification kit. Each immunoSEQ 96-well plate was sequenced on its own single-read 150-cycle Illumina NextSeq 550 flow cell. As for how the authors treated the data: Because only junctional sequences without quality scores were contained in the immunoSEQ output, filtering matching that applied to full-length reads could not be performed. To assign V/J genes and CDR3, sequences were annotated against IMGT germline references using PyIR, a Python wrapper for IgBLAST v1.9. Reads were filtered out if the reads had weak V/J assignments (E-value above 1e-6), no CDR3, stop codons, out-of-frame junctions, or ambiguous translated residues. A V3J clonotype was defined by an identical inferred V gene, J gene, and CDR3 amino acid sequence. The percentage overlap between two repertoires was calculated by dividing the number of shared unique clonotypes by the size of the smaller repertoire. Repertoire richness was assessed with RTK rarefaction, the Chao1 estimator, and Recon v2.1 estimates of unobserved clonotypes. Generation probabilities for all TCRbeta clonotypes obtained by the gDNA method from a handful of donors were computed using OLGA. The immuneACCESS repertoire file appears here via TCRdb, limited to in-frame rearrangements. These files lack a portion of the clones; in checked studies, under half of the deficit traces to unresolved V genes, and the cause of the others is not known. V and J calls and clone size are those listed in that table; D and trimming were worked out from the DNA. This sample comprises about a million clones, less than 85% of them detected only once. The ten largest clones add up to over 1.3% of the sample.

The data were obtained in a study of shared clonotypes between healthy human individuals (dated by TCRdb to the early 2020s). Background on the whole study: The cohort included three men and a couple of women between 18 and 49 years of age. For each donor, three plates each were used for CD4 naive and CD4 memory, two plates were used for CD8 naive, and one plate was used for CD8 memory. To estimate repertoire size and how much clonotype sharing occurs between individuals, the study deeply sequenced the blood TCR repertoires of roughly 5 healthy adults. To increase sequencing depth and limit assay-specific biases, TCR repertoire library preparation and sequencing were carried out by different laboratories using diverse techniques. Each donor's leukapheresis produced roughly between roughly 0.94 and 9.5 billion PBMCs.

Reading the germline V gene gives CDR1 SQVTM and CDR2 ANQGSEA. The CDR3, from cysteine to phenylalanine, totals 14 residues. Only CDR3 DNA is held: 42 bases, read in frame from base 1. Relative to germline, V is 5 bases shorter and J is 4 bases shorter, with 17 bases between their ends. The investigation overall reported the following: Higher generation probabilities were observed for clonotypes shared by all four sorted-subset donors than for non-shared clonotypes. Rarefaction of sorted-subset datasets indicated incomplete sequencing despite the large sequencing depth. Only blood was sampled, and tissue TCR repertoires likely differ from those in blood. Based on pairwise subsampling, the degree of clonotype sharing among donors was expected to be affected by sequencing depth. Because the study included only a small number of donors, the genetic and exposure-history diversity represented was limited. About 5% of naive CD4, 3.5% of naive CD8, about 2.1% of memory CD4, and less than 0.45% of memory CD8 clonotypes were shared across a few donors. Larger estimated clonotype richness was generally found for naive subsets than for memory subsets.

Sequenced sample: memory CD4+ T cells sorted from blood. The sample's cell subset or site label, in plain terms: CD45RA-negative fraction. The receptor chain draws on TRBV29-1 and TRBJ1-1; possibly the D gene is TRBD1, per 5 matching bases. The receptor was isolated from a man in his late teens or twenties in good health. The CDR3 sequence is CSVTKAGSSTEAFF. The DNA reads TGCAGCGTTACTAAAGCAGGGTCCAGCACTGAAGCTTTCTTT.